The 21 T cell receptor beta chains below come from one sample, sequenced in a study of shared T cell receptors in the human thymus. TCRdb's copy holds only in-frame clones and misses some; the assay was immunoSEQ multiplex PCR. This sample has about 660,000 clones, with roughly 88% found just once. This sample also belongs to another study, concerning human thymus T cells.

Sequencing used thymocytes. The receptors derive from a boy under three years old with a congenital heart defect.

Only a few counts were recorded for this clone. V gene TRBV5-1 combines with J gene TRBJ1-4; 7 bases align to TRBD1. The germline V gene encodes CDR1 SGHRS and CDR2 YFSETQ. J was trimmed by 4 bases and V by 9 bases; bases with no gene match: 12. The CDR3 loop spans 15 amino acids. DNA of the CDR3: TGCGCCACCAGGGGGACAGCCGACCATAATGAAAAACTGTTTTTT. As protein: CATRGTADHNEKLFF.

The chain recombines TRBV7-8 with TRBJ2-7; 7 nucleotides align to TRBD2. CDR3 length: 15 amino acids. V shed 3 bases and J 7 bases; nucleotides not matched to a gene: 12. The germline V gene has CDR1 SGHVS and CDR2 FQNEAQ. In nucleotides, the CDR3 is TGTGCCAGCAGCTTTAGACTAGCAGACGCCCCTGAGCAGTACTTC. This gives the protein CASSFRLADAPEQYF.

The DNA for the CDR3 is TGTGCCAGCAGCTTGAAAGGGGTTGAGCCCCAGCATTTT. Residues: CASSLKGVEPQHF. The chain uses TRBV5-5 and TRBJ1-5; a possible D gene is TRBD1 (5 bases). Trimming left V 1 base short and J 8 bases short, with 10 bases between. From germline, CDR1 is SGHKS and CDR2 YYEKEE (reference sequence). The CDR3 loop spans 13 amino acids.

The chain couples TRBV28 to TRBJ1-4; 8 nucleotides align to TRBD1. Trimming took 5 bases from V and 6 from J; bases not matched to a gene: 17. The CDR3 has 18 amino acids. Germline V gives CDR1 MDHEN, CDR2 SYDVKM. The CDR3 bases are TGTGCCAGCAGTCCTCGGACAGGGAAAGGGAGGGAGGATGAAAAACTGTTTTTT. It is translated as CASSPRTGKGREDEKLFF.

The V and J genes are TRBV6-7 and TRBJ1-2; D is unclear. TRBV6-7 is filed as an ORF, its function uncertain. CDR3 size: 14 residues. V lost 2 bases, J lost 8 bases, and 15 bases lay in between. The CDR3 coding sequence is TGTGCCAGCAGTTACCACCGGGGTGACGGAGGCTACACCTTC. Its protein product is CASSYHRGDGGYTF.

The chain has TRBV11-3 and TRBJ2-7, with 8 bases lining up with TRBD1. The CDR3 has 14 amino acids. Per germline, CDR1 SGHNT and CDR2 YENEEA. The J segment lost 2 bases and the V segment lost 5 bases, leaving 5 bases of the junction unmatched. DNA for the CDR3: TGTGCCAGCAGCCGACCGGACAGGGCCTACGAGCAGTACTTC. Protein sequence: CASSRPDRAYEQYF.

DNA of the CDR3: TGTGCCAGCAGCTTCCCCCCGGTTCCCATCTACGAGCAGTACTTC. Amino acid sequence: CASSFPPVPIYEQYF. V is TRBV11-3 and J is TRBJ2-7; D is uncertain. The V end was cut by 3 bases, the J end by 3 bases, with 15 bases between. The CDR3 is 15 residues long. The germline gives CDR1 SGHNT, CDR2 YENEEA.

This clone occurred once. This chain connects TRBV4-3 to TRBJ2-5; 7 bases map to TRBD1. The DNA end lines up better with TRBJ2-7; the J call may be wrong. Germline assignment: CDR1 LGHNA and CDR2 YSLEER. This CDR3 has 14 amino acids. CDR3: CASARDRDPYEQYF. CDR3 sequence (DNA): TGCGCCAGCGCACGAGACAGGGACCCCTACGAGCAGTACTTC.

The chain is built from TRBV27 and TRBJ2-7; 11 nucleotides agree with TRBD1. The CDR3 loop spans 16 amino acids. V shed 7 bases and J 0 bases; nucleotides not matched to a gene: 8. The germline gives CDR1 MNHEY, CDR2 SMNVEV (reference sequence). The CDR3 protein is CASMGQGVSGSYEQYF. The CDR3 region has the DNA TGTGCCAGCATGGGACAGGGGGTGTCGGGCTCCTACGAGCAGTACTTC.

The chain links TRBV6-6 to TRBJ2-7, with 10 bases that match TRBD2. The germline CDR1 and CDR2 sequences are MNHNY and SVGAGI (reference sequence). The CDR3 runs to 15 residues. The junction had 4 bases not matched to a gene; V was cut back by 5 bases and J by 0 bases. The CDR3 reads CASSPWTSGSYEQYF. The CDR3 bases are TGTGCCAGCAGTCCCTGGACTAGCGGCTCCTACGAGCAGTACTTC.

The chain employs TRBV19 and TRBJ2-7; TRBD2 is a possible D gene (6 bases). Germline loops: CDR1 LNHDA, CDR2 SQIVND (reference sequence). Trimming shortened V by 3 bases and J by 7 bases, and 16 bases separated the two germline ends. This CDR3 comprises 14 residues. The CDR3: CASSIILASEEQYF. The CDR3 coding sequence is TGTGCCAGTAGTATCATACTAGCTTCAGAAGAGCAGTACTTC.

This chain links TRBV7-2 with TRBJ2-3; D not resolved. This CDR3 is 13 amino acids long. Per the germline V gene, CDR1 is SGHTA and CDR2 is FQGNSA. V gave up 5 bases and J gave up 2 bases, with 8 bases separating them. Here the CDR3 DNA reads TGTGCCAGCAGCCCCGGGTCCACAGATACGCAGTATTTT. Translated, it gives CASSPGSTDTQYF.

V gene TRBV4-1 combines with J gene TRBJ2-5; a weak D match, TRBD2 (6 bases). Germline lookup yields CDR1 MGHRA and CDR2 YSYEKL. The length of the CDR3 is 15 residues. Trimming shortened V by 0 bases and J by 5 bases, and 13 bases separated the two germline ends. CDR3 nucleotides: TGCGCCAGCAGCCAAGATAGCCCGGGAGTGGAGACCCAGTACTTC. Its protein product is CASSQDSPGVETQYF.

J is TRBJ2-4 and V is TRBV14; 10 nucleotides match TRBD2. V lost 3 bases to trimming and J lost 5 bases; unmatched junction nucleotides: 16. Per the germline V gene, CDR1 is SGHDN and CDR2 is FVKESK. The CDR3 contains 19 residues. The CDR3 DNA is TGTGCCAGCAGCCACACACCAACTAGCGGGAAGCCGACCGAAAACATTCAGTACTTC. Amino acids: CASSHTPTSGKPTENIQYF.

The rearrangement uses TRBV10-3 and TRBJ2-7, with TRBD1 identical over 7 bases. Trimming at V came to 7 bases and at J to 2 bases, leaving 2 bases not matched to a gene. The CDR3 spans 12 residues. Germline V gives CDR1 ENHRY, CDR2 SYGVKD. The CDR3 loop reads CAITGTAYEQYF. The CDR3 DNA is TGTGCCATCACCGGGACAGCCTACGAGCAGTACTTC.

V is TRBV30 and J is TRBJ1-5; possible D gene TRBD1, 5 bases. The CDR3 is made up of 15 amino acids. V shed 1 base and J shed 7 bases, with 17 bases lying between them. The germline V gene has CDR1 GTSNPN and CDR2 SVGIG (reference sequence). The CDR3 DNA sequence: TGTGCCTGGAGTGGGAGGGGCAGGGTGGGGCAGCCCCAGCATTTT. Amino acid sequence: CAWSGRGRVGQPQHF.

The chain uses TRBV27 and TRBJ2-3; TRBD1 matches 7 bases. V lost 5 bases and J lost 2; bases outside the gene matches: 7. Germline assignment: CDR1 MNHEY and CDR2 SMNVEV (reference sequence). This CDR3 is 15 amino acids long. The CDR3 DNA sequence: TGTGCCAGCAGTCAGTGGCAGGGGGTCACAGATACGCAGTATTTT. Amino acid sequence: CASSQWQGVTDTQYF.

The chain has TRBV7-9 and TRBJ2-5; TRBD2 agrees at 9 bases. Trimming at V came to 1 base and at J to 2 bases, leaving 2 bases not matched to a gene. This CDR3 is 15 amino acids long. Germline CDR1 is SEHNR and CDR2 is FQNEAQ (reference sequence). The CDR3 DNA follows: TGTGCCAGCAGCTTAGGACTAGCGGTACAAGAGACCCAGTACTTC. Encoded protein: CASSLGLAVQETQYF.

The rearrangement uses TRBV5-6 and TRBJ2-7; D remains ambiguous. The CDR3 contains 14 residues. Deletions cut 3 bases from V and 4 bases from J, with 14 bases between. CDR1 is SGHDT and CDR2 is YYEEEE in the germline V gene. CDR3 coding DNA: TGTGCCAGCAGCTCACGACTGGAGACTTACGAGCAGTACTTC. It is translated as CASSSRLETYEQYF.

This clone came up once. The V and J genes are TRBV29-1 and TRBJ2-1; D is possibly TRBD1 (6 bases). The CDR3 is 15 residues long. Germline assignment: CDR1 SQVTM and CDR2 ANQGSEA. With 0 bases removed from V and 2 bases from J, the gap between germline ends came to 11 bases. The CDR3 DNA reads TGCAGCGTTGAAGAAAGCAGGGGCCCCTACAATGAGCAGTTCTTC. This gives the protein CSVEESRGPYNEQFF.

The chain joins TRBV28 to TRBJ1-2, with TRBD1 as a possible D gene (5 bases). The CDR3 covers 16 residues. The ends were cut back, 7 bases at V and 4 bases at J, with 22 bases in the middle. Per the germline V gene, CDR1 is MDHEN and CDR2 is SYDVKM. The CDR3 sequence: CASTGTGPGLTYGYTF. Written as DNA, the CDR3 is TGTGCCAGCACGGGAACGGGCCCGGGACTGACCTATGGCTACACCTTC.